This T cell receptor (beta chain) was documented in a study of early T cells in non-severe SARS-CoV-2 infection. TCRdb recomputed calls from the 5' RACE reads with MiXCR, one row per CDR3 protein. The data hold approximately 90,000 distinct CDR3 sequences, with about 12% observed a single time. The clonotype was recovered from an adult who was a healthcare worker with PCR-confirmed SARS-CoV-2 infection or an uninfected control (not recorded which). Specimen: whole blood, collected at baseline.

CDR3 sequence: CASGTALSYEQYF. DNA for the CDR3: TGTGCCAGCGGGACAGCCCTCTCCTACGAGCAGTACTTC. V is TRBV12-3 or TRBV12-4 and J is TRBJ2-7; 7 nucleotides line up with TRBD1. The V and J ends lost 8 bases and 0 bases, in that order; junction bases with no gene match: 4. This CDR3 is 13 amino acids long.